This T cell receptor beta chain appears in the sequencing data of a study of technical replicates of blood from several donors (dated by TCRdb to 2015 to 2018). The germline V end is reduced by 8 bases and the J end by 8 bases; junction bases left unmatched: 4. The CDR3 runs 11 amino acids, cysteine and phenylalanine included. Only CDR3 DNA remains: 33 bases, in frame from the first base. The germline V gene specifies SNHLY as CDR1 and FYNNEI as CDR2. Details on this clone: Its antigen is not yet known. Nothing much larger sits one base from this clone, and base qualities are not available.

The method was the immunoSEQ multiplex PCR assay. Sourced from immuneACCESS, this table was stored by TCRdb with only in-frame sequences that have V and J called. A share of the clones is absent; for the studies checked, an unresolved V gene accounts for under half, and the remainder has no known explanation. Present in this sample are around 69,000 clones, just under 97% of which were seen just once. Of the sample, around 0.22% is held by the ten largest clones. This TCR was recovered from a human donor in good health. The sequence joins TRBV2 to TRBJ1-1, with 8 bases aligning to TRBD1. Sequencing was done on a sample of T cells isolated from PBMCs. The DNA reads as follows: TGTGCCAGCTACCGGGACAGGGAAGCTTTCTTT. It encodes CASYRDREAFF. The full variable domain, with segments outside the CDR3 supplied by the reference TRBV2 and TRBJ1-1 proteins, appears as EPEVTQTPSHQVTQMGQEVILRCVPISNHLYFYWYRQILGQKVEFLVSFYNNEISEKSEIFDDQFSVERPDGSNFTLKIRSTKLEDSAMYFCASYRDREAFFGQGTRLTVV.